These 2 T cell receptor beta chains came from one sample sequenced in a study of shared clonotypes between healthy human individuals (TCRdb year 2020). Receptor amplification or capture employed the immunoSEQ multiplex PCR assay. TCRdb holds this immuneACCESS table with in-frame rearrangements only. Some clones are missing; in checked studies, unresolved V genes explain under half, and the rest has no known cause. In all, the sample holds around 550,000 clones, and 85% to 95% of those were seen once. About 0.11% of the sample goes to the ten largest clones. CD8 naive samples were obtained by positive selection for CCR7 among CD45RO-negative cells, yielding a CD45RA+CCR7+ population from which TemRA cells were excluded. Sequenced sample: naive CD8+ T cells sorted from blood. The cell subset or site label corresponds to: CD45RA+CCR7+. All receptors come from a woman aged 25 to 45 in good health.

This sequence joins TRBV11-2 and TRBJ2-5, with unresolved D. This CDR3 is built from 16 residues. The germline V and J ends were trimmed by 1 base and 5 bases, with 17 bases remaining between them. In germline, CDR1 is SGHAT, CDR2 FQNNGV. In DNA, the CDR3 is TGTGCCAGCAGCTTAGCGCCGGCTAGTCCCTTGGAGACCCAGTACTTC. This translates into CASSLAPASPLETQYF.

Only a few counts were recorded for this clone. A much larger clone lies a single base off, so this may be a read error. Other DNA sequences of this sample code for an identical CDR3. The chain couples TRBV7-9 to TRBJ1-1, with D unresolved. The germline CDR1 and CDR2 sequences are SEHNR and FQNEAQ (reference sequence). The CDR3 sequence is 11 residues long. V was cut by 1 base and J by 5 bases, with 2 bases left in between. The DNA for the CDR3 is TGTGCCAGCAGCTTAGGGACTGAAGCTTTCTTT. This translates into CASSLGTEAFF.